The rows below give T cell receptor beta chains drawn from one sample of a study of CXCR3-negative and CXCR3-positive naive CD8 T cells. Reanalyzing the 5' RACE reads, TCRdb keeps one entry per CDR3 protein, without DNA. This sample's clone table lists some 130,000 distinct CDR3 sequences. Sequencing was performed on naive CXCR3+ CD8+ T cells from blood. All receptors come from a human donor in good health. Some clones in this sample may be carry-over from other donors' samples. CDR3s include the opening cysteine and the closing phenylalanine or tryptophan. The order of the fields is V gene, CDR3 length, J gene, CDR3 protein.

TRBV6-5	18	TRBJ1-4	CASSFLPGTGADTEKLFF
TRBV20-1	11	TRBJ1-2	CSARVVDGYTF
TRBV29-1	14	TRBJ1-2	CSVEISRQNYGYTF
TRBV6-2/TRBV6-3	15	TRBJ2-1	CASRPDRGTYNEQFF
TRBV27	13	TRBJ1-1	CASSFAGGTEAFF
TRBV12-3/TRBV12-4	13	TRBJ2-1	CASSPTSYNEQFF
TRBV7-8	16	TRBJ2-7	CASSLGDWGGYDEQYF
TRBV7-9	13	TRBJ1-1	CASSPSGSTEAFF
TRBV15	14	TRBJ2-1	CATSSLAVYNEQFF
TRBV7-8	16	TRBJ2-1	CASSSLIRGAYNEQFF